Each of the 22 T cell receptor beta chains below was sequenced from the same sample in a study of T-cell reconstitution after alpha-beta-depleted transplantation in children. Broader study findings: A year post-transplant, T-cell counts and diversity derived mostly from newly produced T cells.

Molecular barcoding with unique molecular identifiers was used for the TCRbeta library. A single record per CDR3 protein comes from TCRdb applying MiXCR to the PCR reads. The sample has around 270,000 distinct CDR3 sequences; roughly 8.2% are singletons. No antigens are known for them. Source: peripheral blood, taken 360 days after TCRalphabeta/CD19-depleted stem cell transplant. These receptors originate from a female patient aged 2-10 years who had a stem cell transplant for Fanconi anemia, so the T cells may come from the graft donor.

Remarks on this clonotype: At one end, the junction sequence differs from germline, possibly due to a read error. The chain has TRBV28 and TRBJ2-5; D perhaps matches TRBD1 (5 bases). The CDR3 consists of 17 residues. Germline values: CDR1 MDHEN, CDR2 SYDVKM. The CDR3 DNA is TGTGCCAGCAGTTTATGGCCTGCAGGGTACGGCGCAGAGAACCAGTACTTC. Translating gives CASSLWPAGYGAENQYF. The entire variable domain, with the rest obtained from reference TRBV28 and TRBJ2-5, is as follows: DVKVTQSSRYLVKRTGEKVFLECVQDMDHENMFWYRQDPGLGLRLIYFSYDVKMKEKGDIPEGYSVSREKKERFSLILESASTNQTSMYLCASSLWPAGYGAENQYFGPGTRLLVL.

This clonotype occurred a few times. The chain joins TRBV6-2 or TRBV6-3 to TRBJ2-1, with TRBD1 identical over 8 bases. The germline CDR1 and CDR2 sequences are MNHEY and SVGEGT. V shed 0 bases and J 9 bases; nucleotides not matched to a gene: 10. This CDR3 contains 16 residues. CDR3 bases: TGTGCCAGCAGTTACTCGCGAGTCAGGGGGCGCATTGAGCAGTTCTTC. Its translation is CASSYSRVRGRIEQFF.

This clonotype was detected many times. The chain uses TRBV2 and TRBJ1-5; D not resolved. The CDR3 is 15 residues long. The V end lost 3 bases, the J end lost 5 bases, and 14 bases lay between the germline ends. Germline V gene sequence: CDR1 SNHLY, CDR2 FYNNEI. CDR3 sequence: CASSEDPQMDQPQHF. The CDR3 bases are TGTGCCAGCAGTGAGGACCCCCAAATGGATCAGCCCCAGCATTTT.

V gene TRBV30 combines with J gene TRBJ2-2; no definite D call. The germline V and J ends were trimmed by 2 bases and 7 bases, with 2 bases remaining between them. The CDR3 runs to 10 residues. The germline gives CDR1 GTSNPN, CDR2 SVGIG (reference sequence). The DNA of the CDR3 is TGTGCCTGGAGTCTCGGGGAGCTGTTTTTT. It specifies CAWSLGELFF.

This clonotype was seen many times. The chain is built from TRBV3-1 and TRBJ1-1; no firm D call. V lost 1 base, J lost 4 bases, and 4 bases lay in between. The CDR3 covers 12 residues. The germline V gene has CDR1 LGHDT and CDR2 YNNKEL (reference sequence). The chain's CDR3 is CASSQGLTEAFF. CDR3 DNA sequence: TGTGCCAGCAGCCAAGGACTCACTGAAGCTTTCTTT. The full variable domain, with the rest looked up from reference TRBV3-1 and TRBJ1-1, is DTAVSQTPKYLVTQMGNDKSIKCEQNLGHDTMYWYKQDSKKFLKIMFSYNNKELIINETVPNRFSPKSPDKAHLNLHINSLELGDSAVYFCASSQGLTEAFFGQGTRLTVV.

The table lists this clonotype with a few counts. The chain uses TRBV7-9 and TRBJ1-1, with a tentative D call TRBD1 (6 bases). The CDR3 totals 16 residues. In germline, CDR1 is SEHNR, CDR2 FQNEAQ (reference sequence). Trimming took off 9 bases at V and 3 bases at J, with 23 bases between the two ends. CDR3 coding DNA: TGTGCCAGTAAGACATGGGGGGGCGCTGGCGACACTGAAGCTTTCTTT. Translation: CASKTWGGAGDTEAFF.

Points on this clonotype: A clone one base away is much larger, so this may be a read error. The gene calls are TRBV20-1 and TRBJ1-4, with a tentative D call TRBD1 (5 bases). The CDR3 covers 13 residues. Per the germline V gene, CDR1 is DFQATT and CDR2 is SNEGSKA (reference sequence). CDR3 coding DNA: TGCAGTGCTGGTCGAGGGACTAATGAACAACTGTTTTTT. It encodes CSAGRGTNEQLFF.

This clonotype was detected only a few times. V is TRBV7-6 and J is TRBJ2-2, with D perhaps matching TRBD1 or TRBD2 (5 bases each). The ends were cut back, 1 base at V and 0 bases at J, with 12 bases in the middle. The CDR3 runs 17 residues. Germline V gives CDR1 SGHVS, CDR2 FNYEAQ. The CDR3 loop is CASSLGETETNTGELFF. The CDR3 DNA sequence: TGTGCCAGCAGCTTAGGGGAGACAGAAACGAACACCGGGGAGCTGTTTTTT.

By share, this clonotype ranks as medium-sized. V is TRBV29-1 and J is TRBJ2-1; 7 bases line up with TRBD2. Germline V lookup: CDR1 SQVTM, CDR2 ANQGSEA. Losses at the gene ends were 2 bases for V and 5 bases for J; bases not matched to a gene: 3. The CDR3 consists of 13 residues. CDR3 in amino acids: CSVEWLADNEQFF. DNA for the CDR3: TGCAGCGTTGAATGGCTAGCGGACAATGAGCAGTTCTTC.

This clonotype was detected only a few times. DNA for the CDR3: TGCGCCAGCAGCCCATCAGGTCCAGGGACCACTGAAGCTTTCTTT. Its translation: CASSPSGPGTTEAFF. V is TRBV5-1 and J is TRBJ1-1; possible D gene TRBD1, 5 bases. Trimming pared 4 bases from V and 4 bases from J, leaving 17 bases between. The CDR3 covers 15 residues. Germline loops: CDR1 SGHRS, CDR2 YFSETQ.

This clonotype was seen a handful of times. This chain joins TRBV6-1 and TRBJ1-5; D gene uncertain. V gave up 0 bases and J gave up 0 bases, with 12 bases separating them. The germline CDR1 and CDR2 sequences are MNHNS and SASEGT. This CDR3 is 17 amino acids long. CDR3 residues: CASSEALVAYSNQPQHF. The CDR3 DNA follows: TGTGCCAGCAGTGAAGCGCTTGTGGCCTATAGCAATCAGCCCCAGCATTTT.

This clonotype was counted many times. Here the CDR3 DNA reads TGCAGCGCCACAAAGACAGGGAGGAGCACTGAAGCTTTCTTT. Residues: CSATKTGRSTEAFF. This rearrangement joins TRBV29-1 to TRBJ1-1; 7 bases fit TRBD1. Germline V gives CDR1 SQVTM, CDR2 ANQGSEA. This CDR3 contains 14 residues. The trim removed 7 bases at V and 4 bases at J, leaving 12 bases unmatched.

The CDR3, as DNA: TGTGCCAGCATCCTCACAGATACGCAGTATTTT. This sequence encodes CASILTDTQYF. The chain carries TRBV2 and TRBJ2-3, with D hard to call. Germline V gives CDR1 SNHLY, CDR2 FYNNEI. The V end was cut by 7 bases, the J end by 2 bases, with 4 bases between. This CDR3 is built from 11 residues. The full variable domain, with the rest looked up from reference TRBV2 and TRBJ2-3, is EPEVTQTPSHQVTQMGQEVILRCVPISNHLYFYWYRQILGQKVEFLVSFYNNEISEKSEIFDDQFSVERPDGSNFTLKIRSTKLEDSAMYFCASILTDTQYFGPGTRLTVL.

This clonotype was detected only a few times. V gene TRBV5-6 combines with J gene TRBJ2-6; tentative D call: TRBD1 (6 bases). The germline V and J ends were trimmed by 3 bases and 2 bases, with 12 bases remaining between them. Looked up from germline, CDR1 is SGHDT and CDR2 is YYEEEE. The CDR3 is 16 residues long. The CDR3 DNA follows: TGTGCCAGCAGCTGGGACACCCTTGCTGGGGCCAACGTCCTGACTTTC. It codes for CASSWDTLAGANVLTF.

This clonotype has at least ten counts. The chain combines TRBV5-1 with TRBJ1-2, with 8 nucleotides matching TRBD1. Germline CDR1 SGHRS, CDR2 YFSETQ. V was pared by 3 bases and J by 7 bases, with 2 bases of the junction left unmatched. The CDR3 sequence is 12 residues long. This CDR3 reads CASSYDRGGYTF. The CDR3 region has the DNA TGCGCCAGCAGCTACGACAGGGGTGGCTACACCTTC.

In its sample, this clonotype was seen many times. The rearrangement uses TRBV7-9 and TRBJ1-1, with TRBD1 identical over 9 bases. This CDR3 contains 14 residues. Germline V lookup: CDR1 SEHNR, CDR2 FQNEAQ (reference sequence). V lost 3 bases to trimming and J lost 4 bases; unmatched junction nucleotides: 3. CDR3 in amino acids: CASSFTGGGTEAFF. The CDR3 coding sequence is TGTGCCAGCAGCTTTACAGGGGGCGGCACTGAAGCTTTCTTT. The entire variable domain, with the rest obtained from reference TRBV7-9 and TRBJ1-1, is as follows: DTGVSQNPRHKITKRGQNVTFRCDPISEHNRLYWYRQTLGQGPEFLTYFQNEAQLEKSRLLSDRFSAERPKGSFSTLEIQRTEQGDSAMYLCASSFTGGGTEAFFGQGTRLTVV.

CDR3 nucleotides: TGTGCCAACACCGGGATCTTGAACACTGAAGCTTTCTTT. It codes for CANTGILNTEAFF. This rearrangement joins TRBV2 to TRBJ1-1; no reliable D call. CDR1 SNHLY and CDR2 FYNNEI come from the germline V gene. The CDR3 covers 13 residues. V lost 10 bases to trimming and J lost 0 bases, with 12 bases between them.

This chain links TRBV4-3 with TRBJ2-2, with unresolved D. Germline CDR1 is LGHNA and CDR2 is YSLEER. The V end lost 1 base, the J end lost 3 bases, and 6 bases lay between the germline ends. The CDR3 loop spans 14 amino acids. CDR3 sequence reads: CASSQGLHTGELFF. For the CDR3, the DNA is TGCGCCAGCAGCCAAGGACTGCACACCGGGGAGCTGTTTTTT.

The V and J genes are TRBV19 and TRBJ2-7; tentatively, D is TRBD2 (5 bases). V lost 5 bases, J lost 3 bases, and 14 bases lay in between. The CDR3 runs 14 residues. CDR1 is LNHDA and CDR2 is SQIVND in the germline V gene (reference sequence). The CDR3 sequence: CASSVQLRGYEQYF. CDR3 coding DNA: TGTGCCAGTAGTGTACAGCTACGGGGCTACGAGCAGTACTTC. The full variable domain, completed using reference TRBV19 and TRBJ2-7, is DGGITQSPKYLFRKEGQNVTLSCEQNLNHDAMYWYRQDPGQGLRLIYYSQIVNDFQKGDIAEGYSVSREKKESFPLTVTSAQKNPTAFYLCASSVQLRGYEQYFGPGTRLTVT.

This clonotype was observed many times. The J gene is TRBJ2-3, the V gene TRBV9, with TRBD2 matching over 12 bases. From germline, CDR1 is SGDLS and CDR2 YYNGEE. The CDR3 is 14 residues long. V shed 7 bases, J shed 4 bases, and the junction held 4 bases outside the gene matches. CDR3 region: CASASGGASDTQYF. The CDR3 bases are TGTGCCAGCGCTAGCGGGGGGGCATCAGATACGCAGTATTTT.

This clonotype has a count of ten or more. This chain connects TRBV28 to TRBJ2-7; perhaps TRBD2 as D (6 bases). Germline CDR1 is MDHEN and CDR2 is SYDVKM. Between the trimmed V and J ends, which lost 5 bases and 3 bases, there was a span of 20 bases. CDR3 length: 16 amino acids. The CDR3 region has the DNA TGTGCCAGCAGTAATCCCAAGGGGAGGTGGATCTACGAGCAGTACTTC. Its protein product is CASSNPKGRWIYEQYF.

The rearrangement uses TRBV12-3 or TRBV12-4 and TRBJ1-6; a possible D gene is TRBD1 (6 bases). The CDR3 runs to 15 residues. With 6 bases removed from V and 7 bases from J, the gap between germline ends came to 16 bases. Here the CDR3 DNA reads TGTGCCAGCAGCTCCGGACAGACGGGGAATTCACCCCTCCACTTT. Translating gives CASSSGQTGNSPLHF.